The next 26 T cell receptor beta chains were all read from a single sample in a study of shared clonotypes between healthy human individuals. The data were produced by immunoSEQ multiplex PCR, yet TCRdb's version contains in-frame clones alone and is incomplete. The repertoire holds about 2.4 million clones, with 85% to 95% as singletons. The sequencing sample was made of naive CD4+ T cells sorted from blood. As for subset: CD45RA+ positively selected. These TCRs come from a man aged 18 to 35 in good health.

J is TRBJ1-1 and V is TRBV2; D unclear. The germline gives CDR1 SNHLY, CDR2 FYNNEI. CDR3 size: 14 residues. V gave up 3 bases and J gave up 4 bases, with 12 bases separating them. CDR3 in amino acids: CASSEYGQSTEAFF. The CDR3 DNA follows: TGTGCCAGCAGTGAGTACGGCCAGTCCACTGAAGCTTTCTTT.

CDR3 coding DNA: TGTGCTAGTGGTTTGTCGACTAGCGGGCCCAACGAGCAGTACTTC. Translation gives CASGLSTSGPNEQYF. This chain uses TRBV12-5 with TRBJ2-7, with TRBD2 matching over 10 bases. Germline V gene data show CDR1 as LGHNT and CDR2 as FRNRAP. After removal of 2 bases from V and 5 bases from J, the junction contained 6 bases not matched to a gene. The CDR3 is 15 residues long.

The CDR3, as DNA: TGTGCCAGCTCACCAAGGCGGGAGGACGACGAGCAGTACTTC. Amino acid sequence: CASSPRREDDEQYF. The rearrangement joins TRBV18 to TRBJ2-7, with 8 bases lining up with TRBD2. This CDR3 comprises 14 residues. Germline V CDR1 and CDR2: KGHSH, LQKENI. V lost 2 bases, J lost 5 bases, and 5 bases stayed unmatched. Looking up the rest from reference TRBV18 and TRBJ2-7 gives the full variable domain: NAGVMQNPRHLVRRRGQEARLRCSPMKGHSHVYWYRQLPEEGLKFMVYLQKENIIDESGMPKERFSAEFPKEGPSILRIQQVVRGDSAAYFCASSPRREDDEQYFGPGTRLTVT.

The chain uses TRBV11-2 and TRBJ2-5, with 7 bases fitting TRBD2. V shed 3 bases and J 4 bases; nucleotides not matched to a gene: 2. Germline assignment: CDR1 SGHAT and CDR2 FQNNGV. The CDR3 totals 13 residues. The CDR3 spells CASSFGLGETQYF. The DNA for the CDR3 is TGTGCCAGCAGCTTCGGACTAGGAGAGACCCAGTACTTC. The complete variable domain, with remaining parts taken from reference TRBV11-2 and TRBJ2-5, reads EAGVAQSPRYKIIEKRQSVAFWCNPISGHATLYWYQQILGQGPKLLIQFQNNGVVDDSQLPKDRFSAERLKGVDSTLKIQPAKLEDSAVYLCASSFGLGETQYFGPGTRLLVL.

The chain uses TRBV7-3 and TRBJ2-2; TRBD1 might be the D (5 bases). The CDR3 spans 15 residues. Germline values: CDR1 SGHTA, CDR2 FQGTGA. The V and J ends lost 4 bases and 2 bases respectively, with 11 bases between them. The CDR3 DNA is TGTGCCAGCAGCTCAGAAGGGGTCAACACCGGGGAGCTGTTTTTT. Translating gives CASSSEGVNTGELFF.

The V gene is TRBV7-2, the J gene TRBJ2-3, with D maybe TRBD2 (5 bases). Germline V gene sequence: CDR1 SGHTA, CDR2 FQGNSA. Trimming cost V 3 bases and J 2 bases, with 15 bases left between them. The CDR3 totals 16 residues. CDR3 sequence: CASSLLSGVSTDTQYF. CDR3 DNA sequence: TGTGCCAGCAGCTTGCTGAGCGGAGTTTCCACAGATACGCAGTATTTT.

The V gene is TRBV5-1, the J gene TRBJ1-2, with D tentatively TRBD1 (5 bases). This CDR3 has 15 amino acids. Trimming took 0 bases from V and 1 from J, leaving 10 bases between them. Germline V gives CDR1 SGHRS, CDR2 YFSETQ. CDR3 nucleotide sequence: TGCGCCAGCAGCTTGGCCGGGGCGATTAACTATGGCTACACCTTC. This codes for CASSLAGAINYGYTF.

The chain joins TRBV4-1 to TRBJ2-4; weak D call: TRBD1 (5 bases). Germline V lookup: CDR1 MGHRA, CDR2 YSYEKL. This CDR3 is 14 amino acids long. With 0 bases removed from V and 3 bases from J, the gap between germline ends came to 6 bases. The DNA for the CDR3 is TGCGCCAGCAGCCAAGAGACAGTCAAAAACATTCAGTACTTC. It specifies CASSQETVKNIQYF.

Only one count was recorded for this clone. CDR3 in amino acids: CASSDSVGTSGRYNEQFF. CDR3 DNA sequence: TGCGCCAGCAGTGACTCGGTGGGGACTAGCGGGAGGTACAATGAGCAGTTCTTC. J is TRBJ2-1 and V is TRBV10-1; TRBD2 matches 15 bases. J gave up 4 bases and V 3 bases, and 7 bases lay outside the gene matches. The CDR3 sequence is 18 residues long. Looked up from germline, CDR1 is WNHNN and CDR2 is SYGVQD (reference sequence).

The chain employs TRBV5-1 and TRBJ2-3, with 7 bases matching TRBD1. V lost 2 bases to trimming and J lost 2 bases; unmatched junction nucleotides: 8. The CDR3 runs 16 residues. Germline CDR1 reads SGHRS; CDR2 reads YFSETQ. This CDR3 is CASSFSRDRYTDTQYF. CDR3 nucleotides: TGCGCCAGCAGCTTCTCCCGGGACAGATACACAGATACGCAGTATTTT.

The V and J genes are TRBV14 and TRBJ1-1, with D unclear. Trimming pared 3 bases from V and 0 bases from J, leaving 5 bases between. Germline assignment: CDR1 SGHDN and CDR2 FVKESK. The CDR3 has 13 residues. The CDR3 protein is CASSHSMNTEAFF. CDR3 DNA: TGTGCCAGCAGCCATTCGATGAACACTGAAGCTTTCTTT.

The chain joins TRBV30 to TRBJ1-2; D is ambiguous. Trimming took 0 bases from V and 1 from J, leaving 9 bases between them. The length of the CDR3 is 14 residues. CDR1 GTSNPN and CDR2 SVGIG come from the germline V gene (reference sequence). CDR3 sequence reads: CAWSVRSGNYGYTF. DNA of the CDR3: TGTGCCTGGAGTGTACGGTCCGGTAACTATGGCTACACCTTC.

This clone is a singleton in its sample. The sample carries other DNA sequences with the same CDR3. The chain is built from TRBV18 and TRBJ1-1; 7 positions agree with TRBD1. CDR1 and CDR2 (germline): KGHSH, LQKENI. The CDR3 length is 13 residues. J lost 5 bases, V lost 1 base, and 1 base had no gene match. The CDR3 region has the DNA TGTGCCAGCTCACCACAGGGGGCGACTGAAGCTTTCTTT. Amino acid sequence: CASSPQGATEAFF.

CDR3 amino acids: CASNPQGVGTEAFF. For the CDR3, the DNA is TGTGCCAGTAACCCACAGGGAGTAGGCACTGAAGCTTTCTTT. The J gene is TRBJ1-1, the V gene TRBV19; TRBD1 might be the D (6 bases). Trimming took off 7 bases at V and 4 bases at J, with 16 bases between the two ends. Germline V gene sequence: CDR1 LNHDA, CDR2 SQIVND (reference sequence). This CDR3 comprises 14 residues.

The CDR3 nucleotides are TGTGCCTGGAGATCGGACAGGGGTTTATTTATGGACTATGGCTACACCTTC. This translates into CAWRSDRGLFMDYGYTF. The chain recombines TRBV30 with TRBJ1-2; the match to TRBD1 covers 9 bases. Germline CDR1 is GTSNPN and CDR2 is SVGIG (reference sequence). V lost 3 bases to trimming and J lost 3 bases; unmatched junction nucleotides: 14. This CDR3 contains 17 residues.

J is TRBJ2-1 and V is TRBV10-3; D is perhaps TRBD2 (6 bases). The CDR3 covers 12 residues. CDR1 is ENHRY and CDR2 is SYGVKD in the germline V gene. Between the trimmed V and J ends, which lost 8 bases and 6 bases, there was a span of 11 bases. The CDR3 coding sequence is TGTGCCATCGGAGGGCGGGCCAATGAGCAGTTCTTC. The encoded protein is CAIGGRANEQFF.

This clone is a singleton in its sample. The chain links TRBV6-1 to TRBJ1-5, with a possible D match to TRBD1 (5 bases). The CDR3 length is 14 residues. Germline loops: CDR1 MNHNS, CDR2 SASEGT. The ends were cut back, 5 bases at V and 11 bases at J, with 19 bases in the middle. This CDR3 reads CASSNGVDSPAQHF. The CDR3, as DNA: TGTGCCAGCAGTAATGGAGTCGACAGCCCGGCCCAGCATTTT.

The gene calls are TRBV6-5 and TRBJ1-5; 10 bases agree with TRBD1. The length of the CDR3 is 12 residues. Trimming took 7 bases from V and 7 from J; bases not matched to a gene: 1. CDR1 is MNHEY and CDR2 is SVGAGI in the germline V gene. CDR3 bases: TGTGCCAGCATGACAGGGGGCCAGCCCCAGCATTTT. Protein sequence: CASMTGGQPQHF.

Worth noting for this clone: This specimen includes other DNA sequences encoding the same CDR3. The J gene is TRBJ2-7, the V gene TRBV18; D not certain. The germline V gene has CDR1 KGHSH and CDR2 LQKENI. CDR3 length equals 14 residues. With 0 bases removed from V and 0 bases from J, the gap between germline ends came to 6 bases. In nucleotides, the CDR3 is TGTGCCAGCTCACCACCAAGTTACTCCTACGAGCAGTACTTC. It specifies CASSPPSYSYEQYF.

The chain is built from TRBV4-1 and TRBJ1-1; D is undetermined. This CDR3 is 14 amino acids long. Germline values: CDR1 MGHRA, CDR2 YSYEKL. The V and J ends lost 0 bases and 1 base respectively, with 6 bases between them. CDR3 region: CASSQDAGNTEAFF. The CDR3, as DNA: TGCGCCAGCAGCCAAGATGCGGGGAACACTGAAGCTTTCTTT.

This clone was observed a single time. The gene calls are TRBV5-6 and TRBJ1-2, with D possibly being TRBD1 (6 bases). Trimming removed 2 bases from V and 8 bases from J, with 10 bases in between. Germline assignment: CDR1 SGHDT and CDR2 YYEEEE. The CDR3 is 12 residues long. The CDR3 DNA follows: TGTGCCAGCAGCTTAGCCAGGGGCGGCTACACCTTC. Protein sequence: CASSLARGGYTF. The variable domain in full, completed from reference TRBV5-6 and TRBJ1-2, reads DAGVTQSPTHLIKTRGQQVTLRCSPKSGHDTVSWYQQALGQGPQFIFQYYEEEERQRGNFPDRFSGHQFPNYSSELNVNALLLGDSALYLCASSLARGGYTFGSGTRLTVV.

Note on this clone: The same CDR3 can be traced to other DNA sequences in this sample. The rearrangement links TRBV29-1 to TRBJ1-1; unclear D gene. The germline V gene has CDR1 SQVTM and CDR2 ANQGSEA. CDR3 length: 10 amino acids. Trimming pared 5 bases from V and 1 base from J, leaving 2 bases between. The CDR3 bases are TGCAGCGTTAAGAACACTGAAGCTTTCTTT. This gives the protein CSVKNTEAFF.

The CDR3 here is CASSLSGRGNEQFF. The CDR3 DNA is TGCGCCAGCAGCCTTAGCGGGAGGGGCAATGAGCAGTTCTTC. This chain uses TRBV4-3 with TRBJ2-1, with TRBD2 matching 11 bases. Trimming removed 4 bases from V and 6 bases from J; junction bases left unmatched: 2. CDR1 is LGHNA, CDR2 YSLEER, per germline. The CDR3 has 14 amino acids.

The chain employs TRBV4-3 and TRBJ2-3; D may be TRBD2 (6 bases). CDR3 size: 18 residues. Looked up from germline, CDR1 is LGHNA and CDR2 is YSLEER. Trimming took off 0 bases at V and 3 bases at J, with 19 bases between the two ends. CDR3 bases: TGCGCCAGCAGCCAAGATTTGCGGAGGGCAGGGCCGACAGATACGCAGTATTTT. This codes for CASSQDLRRAGPTDTQYF.

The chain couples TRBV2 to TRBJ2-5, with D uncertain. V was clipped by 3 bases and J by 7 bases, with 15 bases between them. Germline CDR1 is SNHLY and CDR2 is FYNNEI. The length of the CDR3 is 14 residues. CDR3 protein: CASSDRTAFGTQYF. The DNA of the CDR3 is TGTGCCAGCAGTGATCGGACGGCCTTTGGGACCCAGTACTTC.

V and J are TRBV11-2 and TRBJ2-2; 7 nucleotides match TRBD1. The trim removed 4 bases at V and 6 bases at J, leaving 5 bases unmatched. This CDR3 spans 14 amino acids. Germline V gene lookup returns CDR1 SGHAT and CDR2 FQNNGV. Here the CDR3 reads CASSSETGAGELFF. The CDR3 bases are TGTGCCAGCAGCTCAGAAACAGGGGCCGGGGAGCTGTTTTTT.